Listed below are T cell receptor beta chains from one sample, sequenced in a study of CD8+ T cells in alopecia areata. Using immunoSEQ multiplex PCR, the repertoire was profiled, and TCRdb retains in-frame clones only, with some absent. The sample yields 150,000 to 200,000 clones, under 80% seen once. Specimen: CD4+ T cells sorted from blood, collected at week 49, from a patient treated with tofacitinib. Receptors originate from a human donor with alopecia areata. CDR3s include the opening cysteine and the closing phenylalanine or tryptophan. D genes are given only for firm matches. Not every row has a clone size; where given, it reads once, few, many or a size class.

clone size	D gene	V gene	J gene	CDR3 protein	CDR3 DNA
NA	TRBD1	TRBV6-1	TRBJ2-1	CASSALTGGTYNEQFF	TGTGCCAGCAGTGCTTTGACAGGGGGCACCTACAATGAGCAGTTCTTC
NA	NA	TRBV7-3	TRBJ2-5	CASSNSGSQETQYF	TGTGCCAGCAGTAATAGCGGATCACAGGAGACCCAGTACTTC
NA	TRBD1	TRBV27	TRBJ2-7	CASRPPGQGTHEQYF	TGTGCCAGCAGACCGCCGGGACAGGGTACCCACGAGCAGTACTTC
NA	NA	TRBV19	TRBJ2-7	CASSIARDGEQYF	TGTGCCAGTAGTATAGCAAGGGATGGCGAGCAGTACTTC
NA	NA	TRBV29-1	TRBJ1-1	CSVEVWQGGMNTEAFF	TGCAGCGTTGAGGTGTGGCAGGGTGGGATGAACACTGAAGCTTTCTTT
NA	NA	TRBV30	TRBJ1-2	CAWKFVFGRGADYGYTF	TGTGCCTGGAAGTTCGTGTTCGGGCGGGGAGCTGATTATGGCTACACCTTC
NA	NA	TRBV30	TRBJ2-2	CAWSVSGELFF	TGTGCCTGGAGTGTTTCCGGGGAGCTGTTTTTT
NA	NA	TRBV25-1	TRBJ1-1	CASSEYVNTEAFF	TGTGCCAGCAGTGAATACGTGAACACTGAAGCTTTCTTT
NA	NA	TRBV27	TRBJ2-5	CASSWQIQETQYF	TGTGCCAGCAGTTGGCAGATCCAAGAGACCCAGTACTTC
NA	NA	TRBV29-1	TRBJ2-1	CSVTNEQFF	TGCAGCGTTACCAATGAGCAGTTCTTC
NA	NA	TRBV30	TRBJ2-3	CAWSVPAPSHTDTQYF	TGTGCCTGGAGTGTTCCGGCTCCTAGCCACACAGATACGCAGTATTTT
NA	NA	TRBV7-2	TRBJ2-7	CASSLSYEQYF	TGTGCCAGCAGTCTTTCCTACGAGCAGTACTTC
NA	NA	TRBV30	TRBJ2-1	CAWTPRTYNEQFF	TGTGCCTGGACGCCTAGGACCTACAATGAGCAGTTCTTC
NA	TRBD2	TRBV6-5	TRBJ2-3	CASSLAGGFTDTQYF	TGTGCCAGCAGTTTGGCGGGGGGGTTTACAGATACGCAGTATTTT
NA	NA	TRBV9	TRBJ1-2	CASSVTSRAGTGGYTF	TGTGCCAGCAGCGTGACCTCCCGTGCAGGAACGGGTGGCTACACCTTC
few	NA	TRBV5-1	TRBJ1-1	CASSLAAGDTEAFF	TGCGCCAGCAGCTTGGCGGCGGGGGACACTGAAGCTTTCTTT
once	NA	TRBV19	TRBJ1-4	CAGPLGPTNEKLFF	TGTGCCGGCCCATTAGGTCCAACTAATGAAAAACTGTTTTTT
NA	TRBD1	TRBV4-1	TRBJ1-1	CASSQTDRERTEAFF	TGCGCCAGCAGCCAAACAGACAGGGAGAGGACTGAAGCTTTCTTT
NA	TRBD1	TRBV29-1	TRBJ2-7	CSVAGTGSSYEQYF	TGCAGCGTTGCCGGGACAGGGAGCTCCTACGAGCAGTACTTC
few	NA	TRBV14	TRBJ2-5	CASSQDVGSGTQYF	TGTGCCAGCAGCCAAGATGTCGGGTCGGGGACCCAGTACTTC
NA	NA	TRBV29-1	TRBJ1-2	CSVRLGRGGDYGYTF	TGCAGCGTTCGATTGGGCAGGGGAGGTGACTATGGCTACACCTTC
NA	NA	TRBV4-3	TRBJ2-7	CASSQDPGAGYEQYF	TGCGCCAGCAGCCAAGATCCGGGGGCAGGATACGAGCAGTACTTC
NA	NA	TRBV5-1	TRBJ1-2	CASSPGTELGYGYTF	TGCGCCAGCAGCCCTGGGACGGAGCTAGGCTATGGCTACACCTTC
NA	NA	TRBV7-2	TRBJ2-3	CASSPPLGALNGDTQYF	TGTGCCAGCAGCCCCCCGTTAGGGGCTCTGAACGGAGATACGCAGTATTTT
NA	NA	TRBV9	TRBJ2-3	CASSVATDTQYF	TGTGCCAGCAGCGTAGCCACAGATACGCAGTATTTT
NA	NA	TRBV5-4	TRBJ2-1	CASRDRTDSYNEQFF	TGTGCCAGCAGGGATAGGACAGATTCCTACAATGAGCAGTTCTTC
NA	NA	TRBV4-1	TRBJ1-4	CASSQEGTTGPPNEKLFF	TGCGCCAGCAGCCAAGAAGGAACAACAGGGCCCCCTAATGAAAAACTGTTTTTT
few	NA	TRBV29-1	TRBJ2-5	CSVESMQETQYF	TGCAGCGTTGAATCCATGCAAGAGACCCAGTACTTC
NA	NA	TRBV6-1	TRBJ2-3	CASSESGGRGTQYF	TGTGCCAGCAGTGAATCCGGTGGGCGGGGTACGCAGTATTTT
few	TRBD1	TRBV5-1	TRBJ2-7	CASSAGQGSYEQYF	TGCGCCAGCAGCGCGGGACAGGGCTCCTACGAGCAGTACTTC
NA	TRBD1	TRBV29-1	TRBJ1-1	CSVGGTGGVGAFF	TGCAGCGTTGGCGGGACAGGGGGAGTTGGAGCTTTCTTT
few	TRBD1	TRBV28	TRBJ2-7	CASSNRGSYEQYF	TGTGCCAGCAGTAACAGGGGTTCCTACGAGCAGTACTTC
NA	NA	TRBV25-1	TRBJ1-2	CASSDNFYGYTF	TGTGCCAGCAGTGACAATTTCTATGGCTACACCTTC
NA	NA	TRBV30	TRBJ1-1	CAWSWNKETEAFF	TGTGCCTGGAGTTGGAACAAAGAAACTGAAGCTTTCTTT
few	NA	TRBV5-1	TRBJ1-2	CASSLTDYGYTF	TGCGCCAGCAGCTTGACAGACTATGGCTACACCTTC
NA	NA	TRBV5-1	TRBJ1-1	CASSSQGSTEAFF	TGCGCCAGCAGTTCCCAGGGGAGCACTGAAGCTTTCTTT
NA	NA	TRBV7-3	TRBJ2-5	CASSLGLGETQYF	TGTGCCAGCAGCTTGGGCCTTGGGGAGACCCAGTACTTC
once	NA	TRBV19	TRBJ1-5	CAGGTTGSNQPQHF	TGTGCCGGGGGAACAACCGGCAGCAATCAGCCCCAGCATTTT